The 14 T cell receptor beta chains given below trace back to one sample, sequenced in a study of cytomegalovirus exposure and HLA in healthy donors. Measured with immunoSEQ multiplex PCR; TCRdb has only the in-frame clones, and not every one. The sample has roughly 100,000 clones; around 83% are singletons. The sample taken for sequencing was PBMCs. Receptors were obtained from a woman between 18 and 30 years old in good health and CMV-seropositive.

The V gene is TRBV14, the J gene TRBJ1-4; maybe TRBD1 (6 bases). The CDR3 has 14 residues. V lost 10 bases, J lost 10 bases, and 22 bases lay in between. Germline assignment: CDR1 SGHDN and CDR2 FVKESK. The CDR3 DNA follows: TGTGCCACCACTTCGGGGACAAGCTCCGGAAAACTGTTTTTT. Residues: CATTSGTSSGKLFF.

The chain's CDR3 is CASSVEGAGFNEQFF. CDR3 sequence (DNA): TGTGCCAGCAGCGTTGAGGGAGCGGGTTTCAATGAGCAGTTCTTC. The chain carries TRBV9 and TRBJ2-1, with D possibly matching TRBD2 (6 bases). Trimming took off 2 bases at V and 6 bases at J, with 15 bases between the two ends. Germline V gives CDR1 SGDLS, CDR2 YYNGEE. CDR3 size: 15 residues. Full variable domain (rest looked up from reference TRBV9 and TRBJ2-1): DSGVTQTPKHLITATGQRVTLRCSPRSGDLSVYWYQQSLDQGLQFLIQYYNGEERAKGNILERFSAQQFPDLHSELNLSSLELGDSALYFCASSVEGAGFNEQFFGPGTRLTVL.

This clone was seen once. The rearrangement links TRBV4-1 to TRBJ2-5, with 9 bases that match TRBD1. The CDR3 is made up of 15 amino acids. Germline V gene sequence: CDR1 MGHRA, CDR2 YSYEKL. Losses at the gene ends were 1 base for V and 4 bases for J; bases not matched to a gene: 4. CDR3 nucleotide sequence: TGCGCCAGCAGCCAAGTGAGGGGACAGGGAGAGACCCAGTACTTC. Residues: CASSQVRGQGETQYF.

This clone was seen a single time. The chain couples TRBV6-4 to TRBJ2-1; 9 nucleotides agree with TRBD1. Trimming removed 8 bases from V and 8 bases from J; junction bases left unmatched: 13. Germline V gives CDR1 MRHNA, CDR2 SNTAGT. The CDR3 covers 15 residues. CDR3 DNA sequence: TGTGCCAGCTCTAGTATGGGGACAGGGCGCCATGAGCAGTTCTTC. It encodes CASSSMGTGRHEQFF.

In its sample, this clone was seen once. The V gene is TRBV13, the J gene TRBJ2-5; TRBD2 matches at 9 bases. CDR3 length: 15 amino acids. The V and J ends lost 4 bases and 5 bases, in that order; junction bases with no gene match: 8. Germline V gene data show CDR1 as PRHDT and CDR2 as FYEKMQ (reference sequence). CDR3 residues: CASSSGGRALETQYF. Written as DNA, the CDR3 is TGTGCCAGCAGCTCGGGCGGGAGGGCCCTGGAGACCCAGTACTTC.

About this clone itself: At one boundary the junction diverges from the germline segment, which might be a read error. V and J are TRBV15 and TRBJ2-1; TRBD2 might be the D (5 bases). Germline V gives CDR1 LNHNV, CDR2 YYDKDF (reference sequence). The length of the CDR3 is 16 residues. CDR3 in amino acids: CATSREDSHIHNEQFF. CDR3 coding DNA: TGTGCCACCAGCCGAGAGGACTCCCATATACACAATGAGCAGTTCTTC.

The V gene is TRBV7-8, the J gene TRBJ2-1; TRBD2 matches at 12 bases. CDR1 and CDR2 (germline): SGHVS, FQNEAQ. V was clipped by 4 bases and J by 8 bases; unmatched bases: 12. This CDR3 region has 17 residues. The CDR3 here is CASSSLPLAGGPYEQFF. The CDR3 nucleotides read TGTGCCAGCAGCTCACTGCCCCTAGCGGGGGGGCCCTATGAGCAGTTCTTC.

This chain connects TRBV4-1 to TRBJ1-1; maybe TRBD1 (5 bases). V lost 2 bases and J lost 1, with 11 bases in between. Germline assignment: CDR1 MGHRA and CDR2 YSYEKL. The CDR3 loop spans 15 amino acids. The chain's CDR3 is CASSQWEGRNTEAFF. CDR3 bases: TGCGCCAGCAGCCAATGGGAGGGGAGGAACACTGAAGCTTTCTTT.

The chain links TRBV4-2 to TRBJ1-1, with 11 positions matching TRBD1. The length of the CDR3 is 15 residues. The ends lost 0 bases at V and 4 bases at J; junction bases unmatched: 1. Germline V gene data show CDR1 as LGHNA and CDR2 as YNFKEQ. CDR3 nucleotide sequence: TGTGCCAGCAGCCAAGAGGGGACAGGGGGCACTGAAGCTTTCTTT. As protein: CASSQEGTGGTEAFF.

The chain joins TRBV5-4 to TRBJ2-5, with 7 bases aligning to TRBD1. The V gene end was trimmed by 5 bases and the J gene end by 2 bases; junction bases not matched to a gene: 3. Per the germline V gene, CDR1 is SGHNT and CDR2 is YYREEE (reference sequence). This CDR3 region has 13 residues. Here the CDR3 DNA reads TGTGCCAGCAGGCCGGGACAGCAAGAGACCCAGTACTTC. Its translation: CASRPGQQETQYF.

The chain employs TRBV5-1 and TRBJ1-1; tentatively, D is TRBD1 (5 bases). This CDR3 is built from 14 residues. CDR1 SGHRS and CDR2 YFSETQ come from the germline V gene. The V gene lost 5 bases and the J gene lost 1 base, with 12 bases spanning the gap. CDR3 in DNA: TGCGCCAGCAGTACGGACGGACAGAACACTGAAGCTTTCTTT. Residues: CASSTDGQNTEAFF.

The J gene is TRBJ2-5, the V gene TRBV19; the match to TRBD1 covers 9 bases. The CDR3 has 16 residues. Per the germline V gene, CDR1 is LNHDA and CDR2 is SQIVND (reference sequence). After removal of 5 bases from V and 5 bases from J, the junction contained 12 bases not matched to a gene. CDR3 coding DNA: TGTGCCAGTAGTTCGGGTGACAGGGGGGTCCTGGAGACCCAGTACTTC. As protein: CASSSGDRGVLETQYF.

This chain uses TRBV18 with TRBJ1-2, with 7 bases aligning to TRBD1. This CDR3 comprises 14 residues. Per the germline V gene, CDR1 is KGHSH and CDR2 is LQKENI. V lost 2 bases, J lost 4 bases, and 4 bases stayed unmatched. In DNA, the CDR3 is TGTGCCAGCTCACCAGGCGGGACAGCCTATGGCTACACCTTC. Amino acid sequence: CASSPGGTAYGYTF.

This chain joins TRBV7-3 and TRBJ2-3; 11 nucleotides align to TRBD2. This CDR3 is built from 15 residues. Germline CDR1 SGHTA, CDR2 FQGTGA. After removal of 6 bases from V and 2 bases from J, the junction contained 4 bases not matched to a gene. CDR3 nucleotides: TGTGCCAGCAGTCGACTAGCGGGGCTCACAGATACGCAGTATTTT. Translating gives CASSRLAGLTDTQYF.